The 26 T cell receptor beta chains given below trace back to one sample, sequenced in a study of long-term antiretroviral therapy in people with HIV. immunoSEQ v3.0 was run at survey level. Method: immunoSEQ multiplex PCR; TCRdb's copy keeps in-frame clones and lacks some. Among approximately 25,000 clones listed, 75% to 85% were seen once. Material: unsorted PBMCs, obtained 3 years after starting antiretroviral therapy. The receptor source for this set is a man in his forties or fifties with HIV.

The chain uses TRBV27 and TRBJ2-7; no firm D call. This CDR3 is 15 amino acids long. Germline V gene data show CDR1 as MNHEY and CDR2 as SMNVEV (reference sequence). V was trimmed by 7 bases and J by 0 bases, leaving 16 bases between them. CDR3 amino acids: CASKLVHGSSYEQYF. The CDR3 region has the DNA TGTGCCAGCAAGTTGGTCCACGGTAGCTCCTACGAGCAGTACTTC.

This clone was recorded a few times. This chain joins TRBV28 and TRBJ1-1; D ambiguous. Trimming took off 3 bases at V and 3 bases at J, with 11 bases between the two ends. The CDR3 loop spans 14 amino acids. Per germline, CDR1 MDHEN and CDR2 SYDVKM. The CDR3 nucleotides read TGTGCCAGCAGTTTGACTCAGTTCCACACTGAAGCTTTCTTT. Its protein product is CASSLTQFHTEAFF.

The rearrangement joins TRBV27 to TRBJ2-1, with D uncertain. There are 15 residues in the CDR3. CDR1 and CDR2 from the germline V gene are MNHEY and SMNVEV (reference sequence). V was clipped by 0 bases and J by 9 bases, with 15 bases between them. The CDR3 coding sequence is TGTGCCAGCAGTTTATCGCCCCTTAGCAGTGGTGAGCAGTTCTTC. It specifies CASSLSPLSSGEQFF.

This chain connects TRBV5-1 to TRBJ2-3; TRBD2 matches at 8 bases. Germline assignment: CDR1 SGHRS and CDR2 YFSETQ. The CDR3 length is 14 residues. V shed 2 bases, J shed 1 base, and the junction held 0 bases outside the gene matches. CDR3 sequence: CASSLAGGTDTQYF. The CDR3, as DNA: TGCGCCAGCAGCTTAGCGGGGGGCACAGATACGCAGTATTTT.

The gene calls are TRBV12-5 and TRBJ1-1; tentatively, D is TRBD1 (6 bases). V was pared by 3 bases and J by 1 base, with 12 bases between. Germline V gene lookup returns CDR1 LGHNT and CDR2 FRNRAP. The CDR3 loop spans 15 amino acids. The CDR3 DNA sequence: TGTGCTAGTGGTTTCCCTGACAGGACGAACACTGAAGCTTTCTTT. It translates to CASGFPDRTNTEAFF.

The chain joins TRBV5-1 to TRBJ1-1, with 7 positions matching TRBD1. This CDR3 is built from 15 residues. V was pared by 5 bases and J by 1 base, with 8 bases of the junction left unmatched. Germline CDR1 SGHRS, CDR2 YFSETQ. The CDR3 loop is CASRLQGPPNTEAFF. DNA of the CDR3: TGCGCCAGCAGGTTACAGGGGCCCCCGAACACTGAAGCTTTCTTT.

This sequence joins TRBV18 and TRBJ2-7, with 12 bases identical to TRBD2. This CDR3 comprises 15 residues. After removal of 3 bases from V and 4 bases from J, the junction contained 4 bases not matched to a gene. The germline V gene encodes CDR1 KGHSH and CDR2 LQKENI. CDR3 sequence: CASSPRTSGVYEQYF. CDR3 sequence (DNA): TGTGCCAGCTCACCGCGGACTAGCGGGGTTTACGAGCAGTACTTC.

V and J are TRBV4-3 and TRBJ2-7; 7 bases agree with TRBD2. The J segment lost 0 bases and the V segment lost 0 bases, leaving 5 bases of the junction unmatched. This CDR3 contains 16 residues. Germline V gives CDR1 LGHNA, CDR2 YSLEER. CDR3 DNA sequence: TGCGCCAGCAGCCAAGATCGGTCGGGAGGCTCCTACGAGCAGTACTTC. Protein product: CASSQDRSGGSYEQYF.

This clone came up a few times. The rearrangement links TRBV6-5 to TRBJ1-2; D gene unclear. CDR3 length: 14 amino acids. Trimming shortened V by 10 bases and J by 5 bases, and 20 bases separated the two germline ends. The germline gives CDR1 MNHEY, CDR2 SVGAGI. Here the CDR3 DNA reads TGTGCCACCCGCCTAGAGGTCACCGGATATGGCTACACCTTC. Translating it yields CATRLEVTGYGYTF.

The CDR3 DNA sequence: TGTGCCAGCAGCTTAGAGGGAAATTACGAGCAGTACTTC. Translating gives CASSLEGNYEQYF. The chain employs TRBV11-3 and TRBJ2-7; D not certain. Germline V gene lookup returns CDR1 SGHNT and CDR2 YENEEA. The CDR3 has 13 amino acids. V was clipped by 0 bases and J by 4 bases, with 7 bases between them.

The chain joins TRBV7-3 to TRBJ1-3; tentative D call: TRBD1 (6 bases). V dropped 5 bases and J dropped 0 bases, with 17 bases sitting between them. The CDR3 consists of 17 residues. Germline V gene data show CDR1 as SGHTA and CDR2 as FQGTGA. The CDR3 bases are TGTGCCAGCAGCCTGGGGGCAGGGGTCCTCTCTGGAAACACCATATATTTT. This encodes CASSLGAGVLSGNTIYF. The variable domain in full, with the rest retrieved from reference TRBV7-3 and TRBJ1-3, is GAGVSQTPSNKVTEKGKYVELRCDPISGHTALYWYRQSLGQGPEFLIYFQGTGAADDSGLPNDRFFAVRPEGSVSTLKIQRTERGDSAVYLCASSLGAGVLSGNTIYFGEGSWLTVV.

This clone was found once. This sequence joins TRBV6-5 and TRBJ1-1; no clear D gene. This CDR3 comprises 11 residues. Looked up from germline, CDR1 is MNHEY and CDR2 is SVGAGI. The V end was cut by 6 bases, the J end by 3 bases, with 5 bases between. As DNA, the CDR3 is TGTGCCAGCAGGGGCTACACTGAAGCTTTCTTT. It specifies CASRGYTEAFF.

The chain employs TRBV2 and TRBJ2-1, with 10 nucleotides matching TRBD2. Germline V gene data show CDR1 as SNHLY and CDR2 as FYNNEI. J lost 5 bases, V lost 10 bases, and 8 bases had no gene match. This CDR3 is 14 amino acids long. The CDR3 loop reads CATNSGRGHNEQFF. The CDR3 DNA sequence: TGTGCCACCAACAGCGGGAGGGGCCACAATGAGCAGTTCTTC.

This clone was detected only a few times. The rearrangement links TRBV4-1 to TRBJ2-4; D is ambiguous. The germline gives CDR1 MGHRA, CDR2 YSYEKL. The CDR3 totals 16 residues. V shed 1 base and J shed 8 bases, with 18 bases lying between them. In nucleotides, the CDR3 is TGCGCCAGCAGCCAAGGAAGGGCCTCTAGGGTGGACATTCAGTACTTC. This codes for CASSQGRASRVDIQYF.

The genes are TRBV4-1 and TRBJ1-2; the D is unclear. CDR1 is MGHRA, CDR2 YSYEKL, per germline. The CDR3 loop spans 18 amino acids. V was cut by 5 bases and J by 10 bases, with 32 bases left in between. The CDR3 bases are TGCGCCAGCAGCTTCGGAGAGACGGCCGCTGCCTCTAGTATCGACTACACCTTC. It translates to CASSFGETAAASSIDYTF.

This rearrangement joins TRBV28 to TRBJ2-2; D may correspond to TRBD1 or TRBD2 (6 bases each). Trimming took off 3 bases at V and 8 bases at J, with 19 bases between the two ends. Germline loops: CDR1 MDHEN, CDR2 SYDVKM. The CDR3 is 16 amino acids. The CDR3, as DNA: TGTGCCAGCAGTTTTTCGGGGGCGGGGTTCACGGGGGAGCTGTTTTTT. Translated: CASSFSGAGFTGELFF.

This clone was detected once. The J gene is TRBJ1-2, the V gene TRBV5-1, with unresolved D. This CDR3 is 14 amino acids long. Germline CDR1 is SGHRS and CDR2 is YFSETQ. The V and J ends lost 3 bases and 2 bases respectively, with 11 bases between them. In DNA form, the CDR3 reads TGCGCCAGCAGCTCGGCCCCCCGGAACTATGGCTACACCTTC. Amino acids: CASSSAPRNYGYTF.

This clone was seen a few times. This sequence joins TRBV10-3 and TRBJ1-2; D unresolved. The CDR3 is 14 amino acids. Germline V CDR1 and CDR2: ENHRY, SYGVKD. Trimming removed 0 bases at V and 0 bases at J, with 5 bases between. CDR3: CAISESPANYGYTF. For the CDR3, the DNA is TGTGCCATCAGTGAGTCACCTGCTAACTATGGCTACACCTTC.

CDR3 region: CASRAPSKFWSYGYTF. The CDR3 DNA follows: TGCGCCAGCAGGGCCCCCTCTAAATTTTGGAGCTATGGCTACACCTTC. The chain is built from TRBV4-1 and TRBJ1-2; D unclear. Trimming took off 6 bases at V and 4 bases at J, with 21 bases between the two ends. Germline CDR1 MGHRA, CDR2 YSYEKL. The CDR3 has 16 residues.

J is TRBJ2-7 and V is TRBV2; D is undetermined. The CDR3 sequence is 11 residues long. V lost 5 bases and J 3 bases, leaving 5 bases between the germline ends. Germline V CDR1 and CDR2: SNHLY, FYNNEI. The CDR3, as DNA: TGTGCCAGCAGTCCCATCTACGAGCAGTACTTC. Protein: CASSPIYEQYF.

A single count supports this clone. The chain employs TRBV5-1 and TRBJ1-1; tentative D call: TRBD1 (6 bases). Trimming left V 0 bases short and J 7 bases short, with 10 bases between. This CDR3 is built from 13 residues. Germline CDR1 reads SGHRS; CDR2 reads YFSETQ. The CDR3 nucleotides are TGCGCCAGCAGCTTGGCCAGGGGAGTTGAAGCTTTCTTT. Its translation: CASSLARGVEAFF.

This sequence joins TRBV7-9 and TRBJ2-1; D remains unclear. The CDR3 length is 16 residues. Germline lookup yields CDR1 SEHNR and CDR2 FQNEAQ (reference sequence). With 4 bases removed from V and 8 bases from J, the gap between germline ends came to 21 bases. CDR3 protein: CASSSLTTLIKDEQFF. Here the CDR3 DNA reads TGTGCCAGCAGCTCTTTAACTACTCTAATTAAGGATGAGCAGTTCTTC. The whole variable domain, filled in from reference TRBV7-9 and TRBJ2-1, reads DTGVSQNPRHKITKRGQNVTFRCDPISEHNRLYWYRQTLGQGPEFLTYFQNEAQLEKSRLLSDRFSAERPKGSFSTLEIQRTEQGDSAMYLCASSSLTTLIKDEQFFGPGTRLTVL.

The CDR3 DNA is TGTGCCGGACTAAACACTGAAGCTTTCTTT. Protein product: CAGLNTEAFF. This rearrangement joins TRBV30 to TRBJ1-1; no clear D. V was shortened by 8 bases and J by 2 bases, with 6 bases between the two germline ends. Germline V gene lookup returns CDR1 GTSNPN and CDR2 SVGIG (reference sequence). This CDR3 comprises 10 residues.

CDR3 coding DNA: TGTGCCAGCAGTCTTAGGGGGGGCAGGAGCAATCAGCCCCAGCATTTT. Its translation is CASSLRGGRSNQPQHF. The chain combines TRBV28 with TRBJ1-5, with D possibly being TRBD1 (6 bases). CDR1 and CDR2 from the germline V gene are MDHEN and SYDVKM. CDR3 length: 16 amino acids. The V end was cut by 5 bases, the J end by 1 base, with 15 bases between.

This chain joins TRBV10-1 and TRBJ2-2, with 9 bases identical to TRBD2. Germline V gene lookup returns CDR1 WNHNN and CDR2 SYGVQD (reference sequence). J was trimmed by 4 bases and V by 0 bases; bases with no gene match: 12. The CDR3 sequence is 19 residues long. CDR3 coding DNA: TGCGCCAGCAGTGAGTCGTTACTAGCGGGTTCAAGCCCCACCGGGGAGCTGTTTTTT. Translation gives CASSESLLAGSSPTGELFF.

This chain uses TRBV9 with TRBJ2-1; D possibly matches TRBD1 or TRBD2 (6 bases each). This CDR3 has 16 residues. V shed 1 base and J shed 0 bases, with 11 bases lying between them. Germline-derived CDR1 and CDR2 are SGDLS and YYNGEE. The CDR3 loop reads CASSVLGGSSYNEQFF. Written as DNA, the CDR3 is TGTGCCAGCAGCGTATTAGGGGGGAGCTCCTACAATGAGCAGTTCTTC.